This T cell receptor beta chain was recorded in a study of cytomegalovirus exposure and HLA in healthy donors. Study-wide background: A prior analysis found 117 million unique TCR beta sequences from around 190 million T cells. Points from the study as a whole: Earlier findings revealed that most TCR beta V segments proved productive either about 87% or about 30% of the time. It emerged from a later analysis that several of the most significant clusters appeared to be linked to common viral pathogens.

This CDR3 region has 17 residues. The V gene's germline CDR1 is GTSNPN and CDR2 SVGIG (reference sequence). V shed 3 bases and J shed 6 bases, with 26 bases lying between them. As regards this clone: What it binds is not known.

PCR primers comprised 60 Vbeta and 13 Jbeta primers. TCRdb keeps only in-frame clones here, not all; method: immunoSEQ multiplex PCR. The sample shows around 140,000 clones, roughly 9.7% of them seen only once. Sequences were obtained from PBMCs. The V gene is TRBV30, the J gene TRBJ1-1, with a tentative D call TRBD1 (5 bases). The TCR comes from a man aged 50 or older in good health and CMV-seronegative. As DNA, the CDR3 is TGTGCCTGGAGCGCTTTGTACTCAGGGTTTGGGGGGGCTGAAGCTTTCTTT. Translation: CAWSALYSGFGGAEAFF.